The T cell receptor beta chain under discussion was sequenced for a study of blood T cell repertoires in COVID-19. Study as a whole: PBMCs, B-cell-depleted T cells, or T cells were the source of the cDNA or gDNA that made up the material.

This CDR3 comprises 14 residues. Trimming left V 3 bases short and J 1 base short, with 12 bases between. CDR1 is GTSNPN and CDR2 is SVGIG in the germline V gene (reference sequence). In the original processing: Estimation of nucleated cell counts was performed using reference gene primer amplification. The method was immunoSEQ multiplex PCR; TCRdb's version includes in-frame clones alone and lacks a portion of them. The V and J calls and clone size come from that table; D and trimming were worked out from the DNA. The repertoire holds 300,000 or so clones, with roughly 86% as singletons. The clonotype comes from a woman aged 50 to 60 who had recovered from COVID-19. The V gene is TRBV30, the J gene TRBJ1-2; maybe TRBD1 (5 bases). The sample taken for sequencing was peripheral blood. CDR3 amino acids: CAWSHRPSNYGYTF. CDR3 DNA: TGTGCCTGGAGCCACAGGCCGAGTAACTATGGCTACACCTTC.